This T cell receptor beta chain originates from a study of post-analysis software for immune sequencing data. Study overall: In terms of disease course, relapsing-remitting, secondary progressive and progressive-relapsing multiple sclerosis were included.

The germline gives CDR1 DFQATT, CDR2 SNEGSKA (reference sequence). The CDR3 has 12 residues. With regard to this clonotype: As yet, its antigen is unknown.

The TCR beta cDNA libraries contained unique molecular identifiers. A single record per CDR3 protein comes from TCRdb applying MiXCR to the PCR reads. The sample carries about 820,000 distinct CDR3 sequences, around 53% recorded once. Overall study findings and caveats: Controls showed lower frequencies than patients for 4 or 5 TRBV segments, and TRBV5-6, TRBV5-1 and TRBV20-1 were among these.

The specimen sequenced was blood. The rearrangement links TRBV20-1 to TRBJ2-5; the D is unclear. The J call is in doubt because the DNA end fits TRBJ2-7 better. This clonotype was obtained from a girl aged 5-17 years with multiple sclerosis. The CDR3 DNA follows: TGCAGTGCTAGAGGCCGCCCATACGAGCAGTACTTC. Translated, it gives CSARGRPYEQYF.